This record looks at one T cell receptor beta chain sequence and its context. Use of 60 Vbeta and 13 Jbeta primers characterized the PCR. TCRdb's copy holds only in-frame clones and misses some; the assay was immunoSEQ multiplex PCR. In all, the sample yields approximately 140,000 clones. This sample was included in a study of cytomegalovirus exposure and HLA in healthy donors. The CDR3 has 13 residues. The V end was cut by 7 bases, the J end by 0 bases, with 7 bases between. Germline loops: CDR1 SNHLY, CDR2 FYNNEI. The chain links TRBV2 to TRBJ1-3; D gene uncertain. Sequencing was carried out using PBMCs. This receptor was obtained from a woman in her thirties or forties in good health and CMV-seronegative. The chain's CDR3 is CASNEDSGNTIYF. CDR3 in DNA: TGTGCCAGCAACGAGGACTCTGGAAACACCATATATTTT.